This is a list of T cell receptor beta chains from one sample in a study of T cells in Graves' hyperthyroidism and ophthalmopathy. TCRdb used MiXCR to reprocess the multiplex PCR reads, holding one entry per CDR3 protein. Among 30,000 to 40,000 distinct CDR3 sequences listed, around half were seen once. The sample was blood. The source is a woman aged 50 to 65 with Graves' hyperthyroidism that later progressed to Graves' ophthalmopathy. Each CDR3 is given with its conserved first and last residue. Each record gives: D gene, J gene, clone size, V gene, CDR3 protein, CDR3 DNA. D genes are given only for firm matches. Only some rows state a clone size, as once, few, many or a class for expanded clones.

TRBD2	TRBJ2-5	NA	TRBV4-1	CASSQDSGAGETQYF	TGCGCCAGCAGCCAAGATAGCGGGGCGGGCGAGACCCAGTACTTC
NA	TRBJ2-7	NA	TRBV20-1	CSARETREYDEQYF	TGCAGTGCTAGAGAGACACGGGAGTACGACGAGCAGTACTTC
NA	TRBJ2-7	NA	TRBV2	CASFKRVRVSYEQYF	TGTGCCAGCTTCAAGCGTGTGAGGGTTAGCTACGAGCAGTACTTC
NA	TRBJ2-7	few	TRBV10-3	CAISDRRLDEQYF	TGTGCCATCAGTGACAGGAGGCTCGACGAGCAGTACTTC
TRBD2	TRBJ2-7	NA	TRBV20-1	CSALTSGSSYEQYF	TGCAGTGCTCTAACTAGCGGGAGTTCCTACGAGCAGTACTTC
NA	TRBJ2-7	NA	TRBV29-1	CSVDLGYEQYF	TGCAGCGTTGATCTGGGTTACGAGCAGTACTTC
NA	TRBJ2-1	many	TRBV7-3	CASSFAPVVGEQFF	TGTGCCAGCAGCTTTGCTCCGGTCGTCGGTGAGCAGTTCTTC
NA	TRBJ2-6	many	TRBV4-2	CASSQDQGMTGANVLTF	TGTGCCAGCAGCCAAGATCAAGGAATGACTGGGGCCAACGTCCTGACTTTC
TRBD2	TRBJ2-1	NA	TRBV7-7	CASSLGLAGVDEQFF	TGTGCTAGCAGCTTAGGACTAGCGGGAGTAGATGAGCAGTTCTTC
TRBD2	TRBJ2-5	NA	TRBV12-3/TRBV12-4	CASSPGTSGRETQYF	TGTGCCAGCAGTCCCGGGACTAGCGGGAGAGAGACCCAGTACTTC
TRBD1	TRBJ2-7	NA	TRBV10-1	CASSETDRVREQYF	TGCGCCAGCAGTGAGACGGACAGGGTGCGCGAGCAGTACTTC
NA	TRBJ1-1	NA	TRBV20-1	CSAVTSGNTEAFF	TGCAGTGCGGTGACTAGCGGGAACACTGAAGCTTTCTTT
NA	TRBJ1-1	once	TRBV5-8	CASSLELRAEAFF	TGTGCCAGCAGCTTGGAACTGAGGGCTGAAGCTTTCTTT
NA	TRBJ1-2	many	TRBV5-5	CASSLAPGHRKGYTF	TGTGCCAGCAGCTTGGCACCGGGACATCGAAAAGGCTACACCTTC
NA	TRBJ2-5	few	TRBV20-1	CSVWTNDKTQYF	TGCAGTGTCTGGACTAATGACAAGACCCAGTACTTC
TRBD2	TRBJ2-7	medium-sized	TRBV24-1	CAGSSGRLYEQYF	TGTGCCGGCTCTAGCGGGAGGCTCTACGAGCAGTACTTC
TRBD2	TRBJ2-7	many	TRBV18	CASSPKELAGGEQYF	TGTGCCAGCTCACCAAAGGAGCTAGCGGGAGGCGAGCAGTACTTC
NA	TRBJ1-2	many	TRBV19	CASTLLDRNYGYTF	TGTGCCAGTACCCTATTGGACAGAAACTATGGCTACACCTTC
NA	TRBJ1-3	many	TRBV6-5	CASSYGNANSGNTIYF	TGTGCCAGCAGTTACGGCAATGCCAACTCTGGAAACACCATATATTTT
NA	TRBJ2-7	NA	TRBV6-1	CASSALAGYEQYF	TGTGCCAGCAGTGCCCTAGCTGGCTACGAGCAGTACTTC
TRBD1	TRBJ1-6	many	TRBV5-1	CASSLRAGGSPLHF	TGCGCCAGCAGCCTAAGGGCAGGGGGATCACCCCTCCACTTT
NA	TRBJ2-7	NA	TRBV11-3	CASSFYICSANKGQGAQDEQYF	NA
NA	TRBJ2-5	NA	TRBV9	CASSVGPDHGGQPQYF	TGTGCCAGCAGCGTAGGGCCAGACCACGGGGGACAGCCCCAGTACTTC
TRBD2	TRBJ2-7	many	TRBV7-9	CASSSSGTSRYEQYF	TGTGCCAGCAGCTCCTCCGGGACTAGTCGATACGAGCAGTACTTC
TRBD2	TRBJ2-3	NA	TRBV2	CASILGRGVYNEQYF	TGTGCCAGCATTCTCGGGAGGGGAGTATACAATGAGCAGTATTTT
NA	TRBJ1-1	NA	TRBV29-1	CSGTNTEAFF	TGCAGCGGCACGAACACTGAAGCTTTCTTT
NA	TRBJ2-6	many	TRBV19	CASSSFGLSGANVLTF	TGTGCCAGCTCAAGTTTCGGTCTCTCTGGGGCCAACGTCCTGACTTTC
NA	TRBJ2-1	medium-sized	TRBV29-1	CSVDHRKSSYNEQFF	TGCAGCGTTGACCACAGGAAGAGCTCCTACAATGAGCAGTTCTTC
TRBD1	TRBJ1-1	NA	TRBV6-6	CASSYPGTVGAFF	TGTGCCAGCAGTTACCCTGGGACAGTCGGAGCTTTCTTT
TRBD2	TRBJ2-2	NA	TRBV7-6	CASSLIAGTSGGRNTGELFF	TGTGCCAGCAGCTTGATAGCCGGGACTAGCGGGGGAAGGAACACCGGGGAGCTGTTTTTT
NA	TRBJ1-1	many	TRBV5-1	CASSLNGHGNGSEAFF	TGCGCCAGCAGCTTGAATGGACACGGGAATGGGTCTGAAGCTTTCTTT
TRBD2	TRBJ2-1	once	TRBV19	CATLAGGYNEQFF	TGTGCTACACTGGCGGGAGGCTACAATGAGCAGTTCTTC
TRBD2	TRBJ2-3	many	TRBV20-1	CSARDPTSGSSYTQYF	TGCAGTGCTAGAGACCCGACTAGCGGGAGTAGTTATACGCAGTATTTT
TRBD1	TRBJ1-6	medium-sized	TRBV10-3	CAITEGQGNSPLHF	TGTGCCATCACCGAGGGACAGGGAAATTCACCCCTCCACTTT
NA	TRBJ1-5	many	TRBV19	CASSIEGQGNQPQHF	TGTGCCAGTAGTATCGAGGGGCAAGGCAATCAGCCCCAGCATTTT
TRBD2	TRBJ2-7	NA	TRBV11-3	CASSLDSGNYEQYF	TGTGCCAGCAGCTTAGATAGCGGGAACTACGAGCAGTACTTC
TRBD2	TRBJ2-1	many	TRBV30	CAWSVSAGEQFF	TGTGCCTGGAGTGTGTCAGCGGGGGAGCAGTTCTTC
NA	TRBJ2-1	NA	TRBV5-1	CASSLASQGNNEQFF	TGCGCCAGCAGCTTGGCCAGCCAGGGGAACAATGAGCAGTTCTTC
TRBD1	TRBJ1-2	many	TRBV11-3	CASSLSQGAKGYTF	TGTGCCAGCAGCTTATCACAGGGGGCGAAGGGCTACACCTTC
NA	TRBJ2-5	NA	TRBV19	CASKQGTRGGETQYF	TGTGCCAGTAAACAGGGGACTCGGGGCGGGGAGACCCAGTACTTC
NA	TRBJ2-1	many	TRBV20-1	CSARGGIASSYNEQFF	TGCAGTGCTAGAGGCGGGATTGCCAGCTCCTACAATGAGCAGTTCTTC
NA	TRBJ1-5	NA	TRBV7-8	CASSLREVSNQPQHF	TGTGCCAGCAGCTTAAGGGAAGTCTCTAATCAGCCCCAGCATTTT
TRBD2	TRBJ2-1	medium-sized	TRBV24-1	CATSDSGRGPYNEQFF	TGTGCCACCAGTGATAGCGGGAGGGGCCCCTACAATGAGCAGTTCTTC
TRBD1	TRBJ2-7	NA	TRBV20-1	CSAEGQTEQYF	TGCAGTGCCGAGGGACAGACCGAGCAGTACTTC
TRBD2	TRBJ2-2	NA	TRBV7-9	CASSFGGRIGRAGELLF	TGTGCCAGCAGCTTCGGCGGGAGAATCGGTCGGGCCGGGGAGCTGTTATTT
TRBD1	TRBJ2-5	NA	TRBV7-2	CASSLGIPDRGQGETQYF	TGTGCCAGCAGCTTAGGGATCCCGGACAGGGGGCAGGGAGAGACCCAGTACTTC
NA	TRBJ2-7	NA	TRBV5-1	CASSAGVFEQYF	TGCGCCAGCAGCGCCGGTGTTTTCGAGCAGTACTTC
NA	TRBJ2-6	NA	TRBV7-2	CASSLLRGENVLTF	TGTGCCAGCAGCTTACTTAGGGGGGAAAACGTCCTGACTTTC
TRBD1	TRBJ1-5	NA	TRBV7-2	CASSLQTGIGQPQHF	TGTGCCAGCAGCCTCCAGACAGGGATCGGTCAGCCCCAGCATTTT
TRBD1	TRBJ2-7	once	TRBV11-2	CAGQNRGLTYEQYF	TGCGCCGGTCAAAACAGGGGGCTGACCTACGAGCAGTACTTC
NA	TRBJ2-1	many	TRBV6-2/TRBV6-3	CASAWEINEQFF	TGTGCCAGCGCCTGGGAGATCAATGAGCAGTTCTTC
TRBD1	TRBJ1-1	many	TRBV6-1	CASSRGTGISSEAFF	TGTGCCAGCAGTCGGGGGACAGGGATATCCTCTGAAGCTTTCTTT
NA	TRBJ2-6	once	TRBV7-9	CASSSGRYSGANVLTF	TGTGCCAGCAGCTCAGGACGGTACTCTGGGGCCAACGTCCTGACTTTC
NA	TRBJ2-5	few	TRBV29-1	CSVVTDQETQYF	TGCAGCGTTGTCACAGATCAAGAGACCCAGTACTTC
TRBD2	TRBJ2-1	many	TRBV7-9	CASSPGGAGADEQFF	TGTGCCAGCAGTCCCGGAGGAGCGGGAGCGGATGAGCAGTTCTTC